Listed below are T cell receptor beta chains from one sample, sequenced in a study of blood T cells in healthy people across ages. TCRdb passed the 5' RACE reads through MiXCR, listing each CDR3 protein once. This sample has about 620,000 distinct CDR3 sequences, with around 21% found just once. The sample comprised blood. These receptors came from a man aged 65 to 79 in good health. The CDR3 runs from the conserved cysteine through the conserved F or W. Fields, in order: J gene, V gene, clone size, D gene, CDR3 length, CDR3 DNA, CDR3 protein. The D gene is left open where the match is weak. Some rows have no size entry. The others give once, few or many, or a class for an expanded clone.

>TRBJ2-1|TRBV29-1|NA|NA|15
TGCAGCGTTGAAGATCTCGCGGGAAGCAACAATGAGCAGTTCTTC
CSVEDLAGSNNEQFF
>TRBJ2-1|TRBV7-2|NA|NA|15
TGTGCCAGCAACTACCCCGGGAGAAACGTGAATGAGCAGTTCTTC
CASNYPGRNVNEQFF
>TRBJ1-1|TRBV29-1|few|NA|11
TGCAGCGCCGCGGACAGTCTAGAAACTTTCTTT
CSAADSLETFF
>TRBJ2-2|TRBV27|NA|NA|16
TGTGCCAGCAGTTTATTCTCAGGGGCTAACACCGGGGAGCTGTTTTTT
CASSLFSGANTGELFF
>TRBJ2-5|TRBV20-1|few|TRBD1|14
TGCAGTGCCACCCGACAGGGGCGTTACAATGAGCAGTCCTTC
CSATRQGRYNEQSF
>TRBJ2-3|TRBV7-9|NA|TRBD2|14
TGTGCCAGCAGCTCGGGACTAGGCACAGATACGCAGTATTTT
CASSSGLGTDTQYF
>TRBJ2-1|TRBV7-6|many|NA|14
TGTGCCAGCAGCTTAAACGGGGGCTACAATGAGCAGTTCTTC
CASSLNGGYNEQFF
>TRBJ2-7|TRBV5-1|few|NA|16
TGCGCCAGCAGCTTGGATACGGGACGGGACTCCTACGAGCAGTACTTC
CASSLDTGRDSYEQYF
>TRBJ2-3|TRBV7-2|few|NA|11
TGTGCCAGCAGCTTAGAAGGATTGCAGTATTTT
CASSLEGLQYF
>TRBJ2-1|TRBV25-1|NA|NA|14
TGTGCCAGCAGTGTTCGAACTGCCGTCAATGAGCAGTTCTTC
CASSVRTAVNEQFF
>TRBJ2-1|TRBV6-5|NA|TRBD2|16
TGTGCCAGCAGTTTTCCCAGGACTAGCGGGAGTAATGAGCAGTTCTTC
CASSFPRTSGSNEQFF
>TRBJ1-4|TRBV20-1|few|NA|13
TGCAGTGCCCCCCGGATGACTGATGAAAAACTGTTTTTT
CSAPRMTDEKLFF